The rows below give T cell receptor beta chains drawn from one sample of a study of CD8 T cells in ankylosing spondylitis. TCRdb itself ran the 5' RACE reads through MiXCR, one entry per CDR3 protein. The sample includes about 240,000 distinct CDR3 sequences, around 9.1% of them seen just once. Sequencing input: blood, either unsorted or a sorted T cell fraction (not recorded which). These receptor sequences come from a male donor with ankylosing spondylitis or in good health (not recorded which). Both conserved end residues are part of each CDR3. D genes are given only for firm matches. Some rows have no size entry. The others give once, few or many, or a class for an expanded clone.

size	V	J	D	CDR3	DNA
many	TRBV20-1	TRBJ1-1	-	CSASSANTEAFF	TGCAGTGCCTCCTCAGCGAACACTGAAGCTTTCTTT
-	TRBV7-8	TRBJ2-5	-	CASRTHRTEETQYF	TGTGCCAGCAGGACACACCGAACAGAGGAGACCCAGTACTTC
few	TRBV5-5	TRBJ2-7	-	CASSIQGTSYEQYF	TGTGCCAGCAGCATACAGGGTACCTCCTACGAGCAGTACTTC
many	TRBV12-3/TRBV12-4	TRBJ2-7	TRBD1	CASSLRTGSYEQYF	TGTGCCAGCAGTCTTCGGACAGGCTCCTACGAGCAGTACTTC
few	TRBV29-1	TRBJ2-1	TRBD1	CSVEETGVGYNEQFF	TGCAGCGTTGAAGAAACAGGGGTTGGTTACAATGAGCAGTTCTTC
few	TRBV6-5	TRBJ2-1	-	CASSYRPGDPLFF	TGTGCCAGCAGTTACCGACCAGGGGACCCTTTGTTCTTC
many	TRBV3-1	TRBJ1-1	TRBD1	CASSPSGQGPNTEAFF	TGTGCCAGCAGCCCGTCCGGACAGGGCCCTAACACTGAAGCTTTCTTT
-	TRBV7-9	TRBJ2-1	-	CASSLAPGSSNNEQFF	TGTGCCAGCAGCTTAGCCCCCGGGAGTAGCAACAATGAGCAGTTCTTC
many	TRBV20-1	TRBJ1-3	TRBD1	CSARGGQSPGNTIYF	TGCAGTGCTAGAGGGGGACAGTCTCCTGGAAACACCATATATTTT
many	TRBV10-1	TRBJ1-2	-	CASSATLLFCGNYVGYTF	TGCGCCAGCAGTGCTACCCTACTTTTTTGTGGAAACTATGTTGGCTACACCTTC
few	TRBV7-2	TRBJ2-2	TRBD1	CASSLVWTGESTGELFF	TGTGCCAGCAGCCTTGTTTGGACAGGGGAAAGTACCGGGGAGCTGTTTTTT
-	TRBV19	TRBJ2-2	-	CATTGSRTGELFF	TGTGCCACCACAGGGTCTCGGACCGGGGAGCTGTTTTTT
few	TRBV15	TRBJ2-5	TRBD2	CATSRWSSGEETQYF	TGTGCCACCAGCAGGTGGTCTAGCGGAGAAGAGACCCAGTACTTC
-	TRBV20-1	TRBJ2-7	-	CSATRSGAYEQYF	TGCAGTGCTACGAGATCCGGGGCCTACGAGCAGTACTTC
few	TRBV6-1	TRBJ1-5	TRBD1	CASRGGQGARQPQHF	TGTGCCAGCAGAGGGGGACAGGGGGCACGGCAGCCCCAGCATTTT
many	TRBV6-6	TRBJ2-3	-	CASLDGSTDTQYF	TGTGCCAGCTTGGACGGAAGCACAGATACGCAGTATTTT
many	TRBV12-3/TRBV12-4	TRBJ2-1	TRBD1	CASRGQISYNEQFF	TGTGCCAGCAGGGGACAGATCTCCTACAATGAGCAGTTCTTC
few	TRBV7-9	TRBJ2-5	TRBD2	CASSPTSGGVFVQTQYF	TGTGCCAGCAGCCCGACTAGCGGGGGGGTCTTTGTTCAGACCCAGTACTTC
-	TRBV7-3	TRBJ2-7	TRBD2	CASSAGAPYEQYF	TGTGCCAGCTCAGCGGGAGCCCCCTACGAGCAGTACTTC
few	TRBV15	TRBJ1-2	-	CATSRGRAFLSYGYTF	TGTGCCACCAGCAGAGGCAGGGCCTTCCTTTCATATGGCTACACCTTC
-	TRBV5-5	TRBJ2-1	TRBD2	CASSFGTIKFNEQFF	TGTGCCAGCAGCTTTGGGACTATTAAGTTCAATGAGCAGTTCTTC
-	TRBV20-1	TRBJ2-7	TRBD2	CSARAGTSGVLPKVSYEQYF	TGCAGTGCTAGAGCCGGGACTAGCGGAGTACTACCCAAGGTTTCCTACGAGCAGTACTTC
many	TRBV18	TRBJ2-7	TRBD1	CASSAGTGPSYEQYF	TGTGCCAGCTCCGCCGGGACAGGGCCCTCCTACGAGCAGTACTTC
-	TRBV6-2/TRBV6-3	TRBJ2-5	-	CASRLRGWETQYF	TGTGCCAGCAGGCTTAGGGGCTGGGAGACCCAGTACTTC
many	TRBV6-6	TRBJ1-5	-	CASRTPNDHPQHF	TGTGCCAGCCGAACCCCAAACGACCATCCCCAGCATTTT
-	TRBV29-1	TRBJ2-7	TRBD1	CSVGQGAGEQYF	TGCAGCGTTGGACAGGGGGCTGGAGAGCAGTACTTC
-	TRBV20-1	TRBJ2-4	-	CSARDFTDSKNIQYF	TGCAGTGCTAGAGATTTCACGGATTCCAAAAACATTCAGTACTTC
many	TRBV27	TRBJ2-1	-	CASSLRGNREQFF	TGTGCCAGCAGTTTACGGGGGAATCGGGAGCAGTTCTTC
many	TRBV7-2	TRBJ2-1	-	CASSLRDTYNEQFF	TGTGCCAGCAGCCTCCGGGACACCTACAATGAGCAGTTCTTC
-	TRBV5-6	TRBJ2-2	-	CASSSLVGLGGELFF	TGTGCCAGCAGCTCCCTCGTAGGGCTTGGCGGGGAGCTGTTTTTT
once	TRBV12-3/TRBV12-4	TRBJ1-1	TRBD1	CASSLGQVTEAFF	TGTGCCAGCAGTCTGGGACAGGTCACTGAAGCTTTCTTT
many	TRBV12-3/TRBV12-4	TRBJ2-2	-	CASRPGVLAVRRTGELFF	TGTGCCAGCAGGCCAGGGGTGCTAGCCGTCAGGAGGACCGGGGAGCTGTTTTTT
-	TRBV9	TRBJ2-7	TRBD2	CASSGTSGSAYEQYF	TGTGCCAGCAGCGGAACTAGCGGGAGTGCCTACGAGCAGTACTTC
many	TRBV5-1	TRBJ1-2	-	CASSLLQGFGYTF	TGCGCCAGCAGCTTGCTCCAGGGTTTTGGCTACACCTTC
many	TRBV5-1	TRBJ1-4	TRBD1	CASSRDRGEEKLFF	TGCGCCAGCAGCCGGGACAGGGGTGAGGAAAAACTGTTTTTT
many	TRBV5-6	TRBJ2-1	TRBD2	CASSSPRTSGSYEQFF	TGTGCCAGCAGCTCCCCTCGGACTAGCGGGAGCTATGAGCAGTTCTTC
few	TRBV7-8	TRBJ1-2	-	CASSLALMQARGGYTF	TGTGCCAGCAGCTTAGCGTTAATGCAGGCCCGAGGCGGCTACACCTTC
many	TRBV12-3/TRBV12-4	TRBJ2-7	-	CASSPRSYEQYF	TGTGCCAGCAGCCCCCGGTCCTACGAGCAGTACTTC
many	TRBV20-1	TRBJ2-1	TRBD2	CSASPRRASGNNEQFF	TGCAGTGCTAGCCCCCGCCGGGCTAGCGGGAACAATGAGCAGTTCTTC
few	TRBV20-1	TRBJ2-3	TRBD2	CSATGGGGGTDTQYF	TGCAGTGCTACTGGCGGCGGGGGGGGCACAGATACGCAGTATTTT
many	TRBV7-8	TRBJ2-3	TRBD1	CASTQGDPFVPQYF	TGTGCCAGCACCCAGGGGGACCCGTTCGTTCCGCAGTATTTT
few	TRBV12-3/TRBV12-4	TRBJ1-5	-	CASSRSGGNQPQHF	TGTGCCAGCAGTCGATCAGGGGGCAATCAGCCCCAGCATTTT
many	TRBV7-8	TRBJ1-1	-	CASSLYGQPRTEAFF	TGTGCCAGCAGCTTATACGGACAGCCTCGCACTGAAGCTTTCTTT
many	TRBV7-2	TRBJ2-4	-	CASSLGAGGGRNIQYF	TGTGCCAGCAGCTTAGGCGCAGGTGGGGGGAGAAACATTCAGTACTTC
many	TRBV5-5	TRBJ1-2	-	CASSRQTNYGYTF	TGTGCCAGCAGCCGACAGACTAACTATGGCTACACCTTC
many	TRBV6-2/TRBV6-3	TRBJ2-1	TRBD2	CASTPLGVAGDEQFF	TGTGCCAGCACTCCCCTGGGGGTAGCGGGAGATGAGCAGTTCTTC
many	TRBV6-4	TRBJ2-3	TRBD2	CASRERGDTDTQYF	TGTGCCAGCAGAGAGCGGGGGGACACAGATACGCAGTATTTT
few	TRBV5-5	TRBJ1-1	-	CASSLGRGINTEAFF	TGTGCCAGCAGCTTGGGGCGGGGGATCAACACTGAAGCTTTCTTT
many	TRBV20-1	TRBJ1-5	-	CSAIGSANQPQHF	TGCAGTGCTATAGGTTCAGCTAATCAGCCCCAGCATTTT
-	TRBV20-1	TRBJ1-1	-	CSAKHSGETEAFF	TGCAGTGCTAAACACTCTGGAGAGACTGAAGCTTTCTTT